This T cell receptor (beta chain) derives from a study of human T cells and chemical hapten exposure. Germline assignment: CDR1 DFQATT and CDR2 SNEGSKA (reference sequence). V dropped 0 bases and J dropped 1; count of bases not matched to a gene: 7. This CDR3 region has 17 residues. This clonotype was found a few times. TCRdb passed the RACE reads through MiXCR, listing each CDR3 protein once. This sample has roughly 380,000 distinct CDR3 sequences, with approximately 5.1% found just once. Stated time point: pre-sensitization, week 0. Treatment reported: therapeutic diphenylcyclopropenone sensitization with weekly scalp DPC.

This sequence joins TRBV20-1 and TRBJ2-3; 10 bases align to TRBD2. Specimen: whole blood, collected in connection with sensitization to the hapten diphenylcyclopropenone (DPC). This clonotype originated in a woman between 45 and 60 years old with alopecia areata. Some clones in this sample may be carry-over from other donors' samples. The CDR3 DNA is TGCAGTGCTAGAGATTCACTAGCGGGGTCTCGCACAGATACGCAGTATTTT. This encodes CSARDSLAGSRTDTQYF.